Below are 21 T cell receptor beta chains sequenced from a single sample in a study of T cells after yellow fever vaccination (dated by TCRdb to about 2019). The treatment or condition label on this specimen signifies: live attenuated yellow fever vaccine strain. The library was generated by 5' RACE. The reads were generated on an Illumina HiSeq 2500. TCRdb reanalyzed the raw reads on its own, using fastp at Q25 for trimming and MiXCR for clone calling, and kept in-frame beta chains. For every CDR3 protein sequence, its rows merge into one entry that carries the most common genes and DNA. This sample lists some 600,000 distinct CDR3 sequences; around 12% were detected once. The ten biggest clones cover 14% to 15% of the sample. Sequenced material: PBMCs, taken on the day of the yellow fever booster vaccination. The receptors shown here come from a man aged 30-40 years who received the YFV17D yellow fever vaccine.

V gene TRBV28 combines with J gene TRBJ2-2; D is unclear. Deletions cut 5 bases from V and 7 bases from J, with 23 bases between. Germline-derived CDR1 and CDR2 are MDHEN and SYDVKM. CDR3 length: 17 residues. CDR3 sequence reads: CASSPPSTPQSGGELFF. CDR3 nucleotides: TGTGCCAGCAGTCCCCCCTCGACACCACAGTCCGGCGGGGAGCTGTTTTTT.

The chain recombines TRBV10-2 with TRBJ2-3; a weak D match, TRBD2 (6 bases). The CDR3 contains 16 residues. V was trimmed by 3 bases and J by 5 bases, leaving 18 bases between them. Per the germline V gene, CDR1 is WSHSY and CDR2 is SAAADI. CDR3 in DNA: TGCGCCAGCAGTGAATTGGCGGGATCCACACAAGATACGCAGTATTTT. Protein: CASSELAGSTQDTQYF.

This clonotype was detected many times. V usage is TRBV5-1 and J usage is TRBJ2-2; D might be TRBD1 or TRBD2, each matching 6 bases. V dropped 4 bases and J dropped 6 bases, with 13 bases sitting between them. This CDR3 spans 14 amino acids. The germline V gene has CDR1 SGHRS and CDR2 YFSETQ. The CDR3 spells CASSAGHTAGELFF. The CDR3 nucleotides are TGCGCCAGCAGCGCGGGACACACTGCCGGGGAGCTGTTTTTT.

The chain is built from TRBV27 and TRBJ2-3, with 15 bases matching TRBD2. The CDR3 loop spans 14 amino acids. J was trimmed by 5 bases and V by 8 bases; bases with no gene match: 2. The germline V gene has CDR1 MNHEY and CDR2 SMNVEV (reference sequence). The CDR3: CASRTSGRVDTQYF. CDR3 DNA: TGTGCCAGCCGGACTAGCGGGAGGGTAGATACGCAGTATTTT.

The genes are TRBV19 and TRBJ2-7, with a tentative D call TRBD2 (5 bases). Between the trimmed V and J ends, which lost 6 bases and 6 bases, there was a span of 15 bases. This CDR3 has 13 residues. Per germline, CDR1 LNHDA and CDR2 SQIVND (reference sequence). CDR3 sequence reads: CASSPIPGFEQYF. DNA of the CDR3: TGTGCCAGTAGCCCCATTCCGGGGTTCGAGCAGTACTTC.

The chain recombines TRBV21-1 with TRBJ2-7; the table's D call of TRBD1 was not tested on the DNA. TRBV21-1 is recorded as a pseudogene. The CDR3 has 17 residues. CDR3 in DNA: TGTGCCAGCAGCAATAGGTTAACGGGGACCCAGTACTACGAGCAGTACTTC. The encoded protein is CASSNRLTGTQYYEQYF.

The J gene is TRBJ2-7, the V gene TRBV20-1; weak D call: TRBD1 (5 bases). V gave up 3 bases and J gave up 7 bases, with 13 bases separating them. CDR1 is DFQATT and CDR2 is SNEGSKA in the germline V gene (reference sequence). CDR3 length: 12 residues. The CDR3 sequence is CSARGLGWEQYF. The CDR3 coding sequence is TGCAGTGCTAGGGGGCTTGGTTGGGAGCAGTACTTC.

In its sample, this clonotype was seen a few times. The rearrangement joins TRBV6-1 to TRBJ2-1; 10 bases are a match to TRBD1. CDR3 length: 15 residues. V trimming: 7 bases; J trimming: 4 bases; junction bases outside the gene matches: 7. The germline gives CDR1 MNHNS, CDR2 SASEGT. CDR3 loop: CASTQRGQGYNEQFF. CDR3 bases: TGTGCCAGCACCCAACGGGGACAGGGGTACAATGAGCAGTTCTTC.

The V and J genes are TRBV20-1 and TRBJ2-2; 8 nucleotides align to TRBD1. After removal of 6 bases from V and 3 bases from J, the junction contained 6 bases not matched to a gene. Germline V gene data show CDR1 as DFQATT and CDR2 as SNEGSKA (reference sequence). CDR3 length: 14 residues. The CDR3 DNA reads as TGCAGTGCCTCGGACAGGGCTCACACCGGGGAGCTGTTTTTT. It specifies CSASDRAHTGELFF.

This clonotype was found a few times. The CDR3 DNA is TGCAGCGTTTTAACTTCCCGGGGATCCTACGAGCAGTACTTC. Its translation: CSVLTSRGSYEQYF. The chain has TRBV29-1 and TRBJ2-7; perhaps TRBD2 as D (5 bases). Per the germline V gene, CDR1 is SQVTM and CDR2 is ANQGSEA. The length of the CDR3 is 14 residues. V was trimmed by 5 bases and J by 1 base, leaving 15 bases between them.

This clonotype appeared a few times. This rearrangement joins TRBV11-3 to TRBJ2-5, with 9 positions matching TRBD1. CDR3 length equals 14 residues. V shed 5 bases and J 7 bases; nucleotides not matched to a gene: 8. Germline V gene data show CDR1 as SGHNT and CDR2 as YENEEA. CDR3 loop: CASSQQGAGGTQYF. CDR3 coding DNA: TGTGCCAGCAGCCAACAGGGGGCTGGTGGGACCCAGTACTTC.

This clonotype was counted between two and nine times. The V gene is TRBV7-2, the J gene TRBJ2-7; possibly TRBD2 for D (6 bases). Germline V CDR1 and CDR2: SGHTA, FQGNSA. Trimming removed 9 bases from V and 1 base from J, with 16 bases in between. The CDR3 loop spans 14 amino acids. The CDR3 is CASRSGGTSYEQYF. The CDR3 nucleotides are TGTGCCAGTCGGTCCGGCGGGACGTCCTACGAGCAGTACTTC.

V gene TRBV14 combines with J gene TRBJ2-7; no reliable D call. Germline CDR1 SGHDN, CDR2 FVKESK. The length of the CDR3 is 15 residues. V gave up 1 base and J gave up 4 bases, with 14 bases separating them. CDR3 DNA sequence: TGTGCCAGCAGCCAAGCTCGGGTCCTATCTTACGAGCAGTACTTC. Protein sequence: CASSQARVLSYEQYF.

This clonotype was found many times. CDR3 nucleotide sequence: TGCGCCAGCAGTGAGTCGATTTTCGGGAGTATCTCCTACGAGCAGTACTTC. Protein sequence: CASSESIFGSISYEQYF. This chain uses TRBV10-2 with TRBJ2-7, with D maybe TRBD2 (6 bases). The germline gives CDR1 WSHSY, CDR2 SAAADI. The CDR3 contains 17 residues. Trimming left V 0 bases short and J 0 bases short, with 15 bases between.

The chain is built from TRBV4-3 and TRBJ2-3; TRBD2 aligns across 14 bases. This CDR3 has 20 residues. Losses at the gene ends were 0 bases for V and 0 bases for J; bases not matched to a gene: 8. Per the germline V gene, CDR1 is LGHNA and CDR2 is YSLEER. CDR3 amino acids: CASSQDLGTSGRSSTDTQYF. CDR3 bases: TGCGCCAGCAGCCAAGATTTGGGGACTAGCGGGAGATCGAGCACAGATACGCAGTATTTT.

This clonotype was counted a few times. V usage is TRBV20-1 and J usage is TRBJ2-7, with TRBD2 matching over 8 bases. Looked up from germline, CDR1 is DFQATT and CDR2 is SNEGSKA (reference sequence). The CDR3 has 15 amino acids. J gave up 1 base and V 0 bases, and 5 bases lay outside the gene matches. CDR3 in amino acids: CSARDLASGSYEQYF. For the CDR3, the DNA is TGCAGTGCTAGAGATTTGGCTAGCGGGTCCTACGAGCAGTACTTC.

This clonotype showed up just a few times. This chain joins TRBV7-9 and TRBJ2-7, with 7 bases aligning to TRBD1. This CDR3 is 14 amino acids long. V trimming: 6 bases; J trimming: 3 bases; junction bases outside the gene matches: 8. In germline, CDR1 is SEHNR, CDR2 FQNEAQ (reference sequence). The CDR3 loop reads CASSRGTDFYEQYF. CDR3 nucleotide sequence: TGTGCCAGCAGTAGGGGGACAGACTTCTACGAGCAGTACTTC.

This chain connects TRBV7-2 to TRBJ2-1, with 8 bases fitting TRBD2. Germline CDR1 is SGHTA and CDR2 is FQGNSA. CDR3 size: 15 residues. V shed 6 bases and J 4 bases; nucleotides not matched to a gene: 8. CDR3 protein: CASRNGVAGYNEQFF. In DNA, the CDR3 is TGTGCCAGCAGGAATGGGGTAGCGGGGTACAATGAGCAGTTCTTC.

This clonotype came up many times. The chain recombines TRBV5-1 with TRBJ2-1; unclear D gene. The CDR3 runs 13 residues. Trimming cost V 1 base and J 7 bases, with 9 bases left between them. Germline lookup yields CDR1 SGHRS and CDR2 YFSETQ. The CDR3 region has the DNA TGCGCCAGCAGCTTGTCGTTTCAGAATGAGCAGTTCTTC. Protein: CASSLSFQNEQFF.

The chain uses TRBV15 and TRBJ1-2; D remains ambiguous. The CDR3 spans 13 residues. V lost 3 bases and J lost 2, with 7 bases in between. Germline lookup yields CDR1 LNHNV and CDR2 YYDKDF (reference sequence). DNA for the CDR3: TGTGCCACCAGCAGGGTCGGGAACTATGGCTACACCTTC. Protein sequence: CATSRVGNYGYTF.

This clonotype was seen more than once but under ten times. CDR3 amino acids: CASSPKLRITDTQYF. Here the CDR3 DNA reads TGTGCCAGCTCACCGAAGCTAAGAATCACAGATACGCAGTATTTT. J is TRBJ2-3 and V is TRBV18, with unresolved D. Trimming stripped 3 bases from V and 2 bases from J, with 12 bases between. The CDR3 runs to 15 residues. CDR1 KGHSH and CDR2 LQKENI come from the germline V gene.